This T cell receptor (beta chain) was captured by sequencing in a study of blood T cell repertoires in COVID-19. Study-wide context: The United States, Italy and Spain supplied acute and convalescent COVID-19 samples. Sources were T cells, B-cell-depleted T cells, or PBMCs; the material itself was cDNA or gDNA.

V lost 5 bases to trimming and J lost 6 bases; unmatched junction nucleotides: 12. Germline-derived CDR1 and CDR2 are ENHRY and SYGVKD. This CDR3 is built from 15 residues. Per the study methods: Scientists estimated how many nucleated cells there were by amplifying reference gene primers. Assay used: immunoSEQ multiplex PCR; TCRdb lists only in-frame clones, some missing. That table gives V, J and clone size, and the DNA gave D and trimming. The table has 85,000 to 95,000 clones, around 88% seen once. The rearrangement uses TRBV10-3 and TRBJ1-1, with 7 bases that match TRBD1. Sequencing used peripheral blood. This receptor was identified in a man in his 60s with acute or convalescent COVID-19. The CDR3 DNA reads TGTGCCATCAGTCCGGGCCGACAGGGAAGGGCTGAAGCTTTCTTT. Translated, it gives CAISPGRQGRAEAFF.